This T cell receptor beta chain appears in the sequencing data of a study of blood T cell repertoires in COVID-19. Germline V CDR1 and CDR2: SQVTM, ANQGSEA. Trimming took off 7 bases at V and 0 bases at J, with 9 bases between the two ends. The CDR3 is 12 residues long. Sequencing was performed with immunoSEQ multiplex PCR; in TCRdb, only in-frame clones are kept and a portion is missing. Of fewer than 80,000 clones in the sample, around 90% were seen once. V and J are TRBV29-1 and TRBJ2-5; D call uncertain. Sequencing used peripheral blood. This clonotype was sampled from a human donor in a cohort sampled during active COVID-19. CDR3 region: CSAHPHQETQYF. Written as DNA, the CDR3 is TGCAGCGCCCATCCCCACCAAGAGACCCAGTACTTC.